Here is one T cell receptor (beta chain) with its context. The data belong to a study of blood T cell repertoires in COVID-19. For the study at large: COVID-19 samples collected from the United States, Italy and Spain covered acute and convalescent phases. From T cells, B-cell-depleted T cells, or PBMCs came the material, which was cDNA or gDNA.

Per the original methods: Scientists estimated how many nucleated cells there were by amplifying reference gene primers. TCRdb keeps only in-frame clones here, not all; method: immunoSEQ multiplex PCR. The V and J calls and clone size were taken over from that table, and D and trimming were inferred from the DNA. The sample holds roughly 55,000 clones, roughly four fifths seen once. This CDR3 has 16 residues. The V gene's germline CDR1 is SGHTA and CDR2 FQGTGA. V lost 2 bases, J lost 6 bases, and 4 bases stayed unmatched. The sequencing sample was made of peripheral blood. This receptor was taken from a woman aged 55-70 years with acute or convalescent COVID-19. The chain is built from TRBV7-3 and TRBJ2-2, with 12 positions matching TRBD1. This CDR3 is CASSLGDRGRAGELFF. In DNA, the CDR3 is TGTGCCAGCAGCTTAGGGGACAGGGGGCGCGCCGGGGAGCTGTTTTTT.